This T cell receptor beta chain was profiled in a study of blood T cell repertoires in COVID-19. The V and J ends lost 4 bases and 0 bases respectively, with 13 bases between them. The CDR3 sequence is 15 residues long. CDR1 and CDR2 (germline): SGHRS, YFSETQ. Sequencing was performed with immunoSEQ multiplex PCR; in TCRdb, only in-frame clones are kept and a portion is missing. The data contain approximately 300,000 clones, roughly 88% of them singletons. The chain uses TRBV5-1 and TRBJ1-2, with D possibly matching TRBD1 (6 bases). The specimen sequenced was PBMCs or T cells enriched from blood (not recorded which). This clonotype was sampled from a woman in her thirties who had recovered from COVID-19. CDR3 nucleotides: TGCGCCAGCAGCGCCTACAGGGCAACTAACTATGGCTACACCTTC. This codes for CASSAYRATNYGYTF.